This T cell receptor beta chain came from a study of technical replicates of blood from several donors. Assay used: immunoSEQ multiplex PCR; TCRdb lists only in-frame clones, some missing. The sample holds tens of thousands of clones, 90% to 95% seen once. This receptor was taken from a human donor in good health. Sequenced input: T cells isolated from PBMCs.

CDR3 in DNA: TGTGCCAGCAGTTTCTCCGGGAAAGATTATCAGCCCCAGCATTTT. It translates to CASSFSGKDYQPQHF. The J gene is TRBJ1-5, the V gene TRBV28, with D hard to call. Between the trimmed V and J ends, which lost 3 bases and 5 bases, there was a span of 14 bases. The CDR3 consists of 15 residues. Per germline, CDR1 MDHEN and CDR2 SYDVKM.